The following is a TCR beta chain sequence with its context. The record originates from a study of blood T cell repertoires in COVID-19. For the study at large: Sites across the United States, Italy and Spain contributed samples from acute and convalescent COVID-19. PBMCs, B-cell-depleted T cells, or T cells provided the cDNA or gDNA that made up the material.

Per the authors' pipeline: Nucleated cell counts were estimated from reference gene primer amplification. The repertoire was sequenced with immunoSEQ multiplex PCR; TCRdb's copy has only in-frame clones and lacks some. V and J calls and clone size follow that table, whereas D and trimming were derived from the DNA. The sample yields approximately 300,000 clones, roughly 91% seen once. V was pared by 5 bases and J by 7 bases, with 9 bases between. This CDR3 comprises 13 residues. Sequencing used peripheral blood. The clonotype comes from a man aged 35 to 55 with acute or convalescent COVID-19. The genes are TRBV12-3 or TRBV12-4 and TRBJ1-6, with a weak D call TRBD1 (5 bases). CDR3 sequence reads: CASSGGGNSPLHF. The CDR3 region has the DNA TGTGCCAGCAGTGGGGGGGGGAATTCACCCCTCCACTTT.